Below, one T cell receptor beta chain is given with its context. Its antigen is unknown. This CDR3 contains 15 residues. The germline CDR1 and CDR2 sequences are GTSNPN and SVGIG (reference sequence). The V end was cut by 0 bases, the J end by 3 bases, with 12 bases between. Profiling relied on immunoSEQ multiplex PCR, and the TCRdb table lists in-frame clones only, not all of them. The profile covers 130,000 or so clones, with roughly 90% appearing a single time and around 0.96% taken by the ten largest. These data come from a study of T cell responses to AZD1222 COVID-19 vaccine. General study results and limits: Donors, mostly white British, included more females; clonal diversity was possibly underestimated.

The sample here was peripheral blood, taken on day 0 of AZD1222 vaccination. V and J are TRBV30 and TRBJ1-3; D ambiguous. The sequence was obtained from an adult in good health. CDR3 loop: CAWSVRGSRGNTIYF. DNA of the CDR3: TGTGCCTGGAGTGTACGAGGGAGTCGTGGAAACACCATATATTTT. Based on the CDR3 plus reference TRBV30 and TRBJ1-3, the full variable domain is SQTIHQWPATLVQPVGSPLSLECTVEGTSNPNLYWYRQAAGRGLQLLFYSVGIGQISSEVPQNLSASRPQDRQFILSSKKLLLSDSGFYLCAWSVRGSRGNTIYFGEGSWLTVV.